This TCR beta chain was found in a study of T cell responses to AZD1222 COVID-19 vaccine. Study-wide points: Spike-specific TCR breadth and depth rose after two AZD1222 doses. Seropositive at baseline were only a handful of AZD1222 recipients. Donors, mostly white British, included more females; clonal diversity was possibly underestimated. Reportedly, nearly half the spike-specific TCRs target unmutated variant regions.

Trimming cost V 11 bases and J 5 bases, with 13 bases left between them. This CDR3 region has 12 residues. CDR1 is MNHEY, CDR2 SVGAGI, per germline. Sequencing used immunoSEQ multiplex PCR; TCRdb keeps in-frame clones, though not all of them. The repertoire consists of fewer than 250,000 clones, with approximately 92% occurring once and the leading ten covering over 1%. A remark on this clone: What it binds is unknown.

The TCR sequence derives from an adult in good health. The V call is TRBV6-5, the J call TRBJ1-5; D is unclear. Here the sequenced sample was peripheral blood, taken on day 0 of AZD1222 vaccination. Here the CDR3 reads CAGQSGDQPQHF. CDR3 bases: TGTGCCGGTCAGTCCGGGGATCAGCCCCAGCATTTT.